A selection of T cell receptor beta chains follows, all from one sample in a study of blood T cell repertoires in COVID-19. Repertoires were generated with immunoSEQ multiplex PCR, while TCRdb's copy carries only in-frame clones and drops some. The data show 450,000 or so clones, with 89% seen just once and 0.75% to 0.9% held by the top ten. Sequencing used peripheral blood. The receptors stem from a man aged 18 to 35 with COVID-19, enrolled during active disease. Both conserved end residues are part of each CDR3. Each record gives: CDR3 DNA, CDR3 protein, D gene, V gene, clone size, J gene. D genes are given only for firm matches. Where a row states a size, it is once, few, many or the class of an expanded clone; other rows omit it.

TGTGCCAGCAGCCCTAGGGGGGGGCAGGATACGCAGTATTTT,CASSPRGGQDTQYF,NA,TRBV11-3,NA,TRBJ2-3
TGTGCCAGCAGTTATACCGGGGGTAACTACACCTTC,CASSYTGGNYTF,NA,TRBV6-2/TRBV6-3,once,TRBJ1-2
TGCAGCGTTTCGCGGGGCGGGGGCACAGATACGCAGTATTTT,CSVSRGGGTDTQYF,NA,TRBV29-1,NA,TRBJ2-3
TGCGCCAGCAGCATCACAGGGGGCAGCGCCCGGGGAACGCAGTATTTT,CASSITGGSARGTQYF,TRBD1,TRBV5-1,NA,TRBJ2-3
TGTGCCACCAGCAGAGTCGGGACAGCCCCAGATACGCAGTATTTT,CATSRVGTAPDTQYF,TRBD1,TRBV15,once,TRBJ2-3
TGTGCCAGCAGCCGAACGACGGGACTAGCGGGGGAGACCCAGTACTTC,CASSRTTGLAGETQYF,TRBD2,TRBV4-2,NA,TRBJ2-5
TGTGCCAGCAGTTCGCGTAGACAGGGCCTCTATGGCTACACCTTC,CASSSRRQGLYGYTF,TRBD1,TRBV27,NA,TRBJ1-2
TGCAGCGTTGAGAACGGTTACGAGCAGTACTTC,CSVENGYEQYF,NA,TRBV29-1,NA,TRBJ2-7
TGTGCCAGCAGTTTAGCAACTAGCGGGGGGACCAATGAGCAGTTCTTC,CASSLATSGGTNEQFF,TRBD2,TRBV27,NA,TRBJ2-1
TGTGCCAGCAGCCAAGGGAGGACAGCCACTGAAGCTTTCTTT,CASSQGRTATEAFF,NA,TRBV3-1/TRBV3-2,NA,TRBJ1-1
TGTGCCAGCAGCCACCGAGGCCCGCCTTCCTACAATGAGCAGTTCTTC,CASSHRGPPSYNEQFF,NA,TRBV11-3,NA,TRBJ2-1
TGCGCCAGCAGTGAGCCCCCGGACAGAAACTATGGCTACACCTTC,CASSEPPDRNYGYTF,NA,TRBV10-2,NA,TRBJ1-2
TGTGCCAGCAGCCGATCGGACAGGGGAAGGGAAAAACTGTTTTTT,CASSRSDRGREKLFF,TRBD1,TRBV4-2,NA,TRBJ1-4
TGTGCCAGCTCACCCCCCGGCACAGATACGCAGTATTTT,CASSPPGTDTQYF,NA,TRBV18,NA,TRBJ2-3
TGTGCCAGCAGCCAAGATGGACAGGGCGTTTGGAATGAGCAGTTCTTC,CASSQDGQGVWNEQFF,TRBD1,TRBV3-1/TRBV3-2,once,TRBJ2-1
TGTGCCAGCAGTTATGGCCGATACTCCTACAATGAGCAGTTCTTC,CASSYGRYSYNEQFF,NA,TRBV6-6,NA,TRBJ2-1
TGTGCCAGTAGTATGGCCGGGGGGGCGTCCTACGAGCAGTACTTC,CASSMAGGASYEQYF,TRBD2,TRBV19,NA,TRBJ2-7
TGTGCCAGCAGCTTGTGGAATGGCGGCTATACGCAGTATTTT,CASSLWNGGYTQYF,NA,TRBV5-6,NA,TRBJ2-3
TGTGCCAGCAGCTCCAGGACAGGGGAGTTTTTATGGACTGAAGCTTTCTTT,CASSSRTGEFLWTEAFF,TRBD1,TRBV7-9,NA,TRBJ1-1
TGCAGCGTTGACGGTCTAGCGGGAGGTAGGGGACCTTCCGAGCAGTACTTC,CSVDGLAGGRGPSEQYF,TRBD2,TRBV29-1,NA,TRBJ2-7
TGTGCCAGCAGCTTAGAGGGGCAGGGGGCGGTCTACGAGCAGTACTTC,CASSLEGQGAVYEQYF,TRBD1,TRBV7-7,NA,TRBJ2-7
TGTGCCAGCACCCGCCTGGGGGGGGCCCGGGACACCATATATTTT,CASTRLGGARDTIYF,NA,TRBV6-5,NA,TRBJ1-3
TGTGCCAGCAGTGCGGCGGCGACCCTTTATGGCTACACCTTC,CASSAAATLYGYTF,NA,TRBV6-6,NA,TRBJ1-2
TGTGCCAGCAGCTTAACCGAAATACAGGGGGGAGAGACCCAGTACTTC,CASSLTEIQGGETQYF,TRBD1,TRBV7-8,NA,TRBJ2-5
TGTGCCAGCAGCCAAAACTCAGCGGGAGGGGCGTACTCCTACGAGCAGTACTTC,CASSQNSAGGAYSYEQYF,TRBD2,TRBV7-8,NA,TRBJ2-7
TGTGCCAGTAGCGGACAGGGGTGGGATCAGCCCCAGCATTTT,CASSGQGWDQPQHF,TRBD1,TRBV19,many,TRBJ1-5
TGTGCCAGCAGCCCAGACAGAAAACCCACCTACGAGCAGTACTTC,CASSPDRKPTYEQYF,NA,TRBV7-9,NA,TRBJ2-7
TGTGCCAGCGACAGGGCTCCACCGATCTATGGCTACACCTTC,CASDRAPPIYGYTF,TRBD1,TRBV2,NA,TRBJ1-2
TGCGCCACAGAGAGGACTAGCGATGGGACAGATACGCAGTATTTT,CATERTSDGTDTQYF,TRBD2,TRBV10-1,NA,TRBJ2-3
TGTGCCAGCAGCACCCTAAGGGGGAACTATGGCTACACCTTC,CASSTLRGNYGYTF,NA,TRBV7-2,NA,TRBJ1-2
TGTGCCAGCAGCAAAGCGGGACAGAAATTGAACACTGAAGCTTTCTTT,CASSKAGQKLNTEAFF,NA,TRBV21-1,NA,TRBJ1-1
TGTGCCTGGAGTCCCTCGGAGACCCAGTACTTC,CAWSPSETQYF,NA,TRBV30,NA,TRBJ2-5
TGTGCCAGCAGTTTACGGGAGGATACGCAGTATTTT,CASSLREDTQYF,NA,TRBV12-3/TRBV12-4,NA,TRBJ2-3
TGTGCCAGCAGCTTGGATCGGGACAGCAGCACAGATACGCAGTATTTT,CASSLDRDSSTDTQYF,TRBD1,TRBV5-4,NA,TRBJ2-3
TGTGCCAGCAGCACCGGGACAGCAACCTACGAGCAGTACTTC,CASSTGTATYEQYF,TRBD1,TRBV28,NA,TRBJ2-7
TGCGCCAGCAGCCAAGAAGGGGGAGAGGGCATTGGATTAGACAATGAGCAGTTCTTC,CASSQEGGEGIGLDNEQFF,NA,TRBV4-1,NA,TRBJ2-1
TGTGCCAGCACCCCAAGAGGGGGAAATCAGCCCCAGCATTTT,CASTPRGGNQPQHF,NA,TRBV7-2,few,TRBJ1-5
TGTGCCATTGCGTCCGGGGGTGGCTACACCTTC,CAIASGGGYTF,NA,TRBV25-1,NA,TRBJ1-2
TGTGCCAGCACGGGCAGGGGGTTAGGTGGCTACACCTTC,CASTGRGLGGYTF,TRBD1,TRBV3-1/TRBV3-2,NA,TRBJ1-2
TGTGCCAGCAGGCACAGGGGTACGGCCGGGGAGCTGTTTTTT,CASRHRGTAGELFF,TRBD1,TRBV3-1/TRBV3-2,once,TRBJ2-2
TGCAGCGTTTCCCCCGGGGCTAACTATGGCTACACCTTC,CSVSPGANYGYTF,NA,TRBV29-1,NA,TRBJ1-2
TGCGCCAGCAGCTTTGGGGGAGGAGGTGGCTACACCTTC,CASSFGGGGGYTF,NA,TRBV5-1,NA,TRBJ1-2
TGCGCCAGCGAGGGCCTAAACAATGAGCAGTTCTTC,CASEGLNNEQFF,NA,TRBV10-2,few,TRBJ2-1
TGTGCCAGCAGCGACCGGGACAGATTATATGGCTACACCTTC,CASSDRDRLYGYTF,TRBD1,TRBV9,NA,TRBJ1-2
TGTGCCAGCAGCCTACAGGGGGGCACAGATACGCAGTATTTT,CASSLQGGTDTQYF,TRBD1,TRBV6-5,NA,TRBJ2-3
TGTGCCAGCAGCTTAAGCAGGGAACAAAACGAGCAGTACTTC,CASSLSREQNEQYF,NA,TRBV7-2,NA,TRBJ2-7
TGTGCCAGCAGCTTCCCCGGGAGGGCCAGGACAGATACGCAGTATTTT,CASSFPGRARTDTQYF,TRBD2,TRBV11-3,NA,TRBJ2-3
TGTGCTAGTGGTTTGGACTATTCGGCCTACAATGAGCAGTTCTTC,CASGLDYSAYNEQFF,NA,TRBV12-5,NA,TRBJ2-1
TGTGCCACCAGCAGAGATCAGGCACCAGAGACCCAGTACTTC,CATSRDQAPETQYF,NA,TRBV15,NA,TRBJ2-5
TGCGCCAGCAGGGATGGACAGGGGGCGAATGAAAAACTGTTTTTT,CASRDGQGANEKLFF,TRBD1,TRBV10-1,NA,TRBJ1-4
TGTGCCAGCAGCTTATACGCTAGCGGGAGCCTTGAGCAGTTCTTC,CASSLYASGSLEQFF,TRBD2,TRBV7-8,NA,TRBJ2-1